The 20 T cell receptor beta chains below come from one sample, sequenced in a study of early T cells in non-severe SARS-CoV-2 infection. Each CDR3 protein is one row after TCRdb ran MiXCR on the 5' RACE reads. This sample has tens of thousands of distinct CDR3 sequences, with about 12% found just once. The source material was whole blood. The receptors were gathered from an adult who was a healthcare worker with PCR-confirmed SARS-CoV-2 infection or an uninfected control (not recorded which).

There are a few counts of this clonotype. J is TRBJ1-5 and V is TRBV20-1; D is uncertain. V shed 3 bases and J shed 1 base, with 13 bases lying between them. Germline assignment: CDR1 DFQATT and CDR2 SNEGSKA (reference sequence). This CDR3 spans 15 amino acids. The CDR3 DNA reads TGCAGTGCTAGCAGATCGGGCGGAAGCAATCAGCCCCAGCATTTT. This sequence encodes CSASRSGGSNQPQHF.

This clonotype showed up many times. The chain uses TRBV20-1 and TRBJ2-7, with D possibly being TRBD2 (5 bases). The germline CDR1 and CDR2 sequences are DFQATT and SNEGSKA (reference sequence). The V end lost 4 bases, the J end lost 6 bases, and 22 bases lay between the germline ends. This CDR3 has 15 amino acids. DNA of the CDR3: TGCAGTGCTATTGTCTCGAGAACTAGTCTACGCGAGCAGTACTTC. This codes for CSAIVSRTSLREQYF.

This clonotype showed up just a few times. This chain uses TRBV28 with TRBJ2-7; D gene ambiguous. This CDR3 has 15 residues. V shed 3 bases and J shed 1 base, with 13 bases lying between them. CDR1 is MDHEN, CDR2 SYDVKM, per germline. The CDR3: CASSFPGPRSYEQYF. In nucleotides, the CDR3 is TGTGCCAGCAGTTTCCCCGGACCCCGATCCTACGAGCAGTACTTC.

This clonotype came up many times. V gene TRBV29-1 combines with J gene TRBJ2-1; D gene ambiguous. This CDR3 has 10 amino acids. V shed 3 bases and J shed 11 bases, with 8 bases lying between them. Germline V gene data show CDR1 as SQVTM and CDR2 as ANQGSEA. CDR3 nucleotide sequence: TGCAGCGTTGAGCTGGCAAAGCAGTTCTTC. It codes for CSVELAKQFF.

This clonotype was counted many times. CDR3 in DNA: TGTGCCAGCAAGGGCCGCCCAAGCTCCTACGAGCAGTACTTC. Its translation: CASKGRPSSYEQYF. This chain uses TRBV2 with TRBJ2-7; D remains ambiguous. V was clipped by 7 bases and J by 0 bases, with 13 bases between them. The CDR3 has 14 amino acids. CDR1 and CDR2 (germline): SNHLY, FYNNEI.

The chain links TRBV6-6 to TRBJ2-7; TRBD1 or TRBD2 may be the D gene (5 bases each). The germline V gene encodes CDR1 MNHNY and CDR2 SVGAGI (reference sequence). The CDR3 is made up of 15 amino acids. V was pared by 4 bases and J by 1 base, with 14 bases between. Here the CDR3 DNA reads TGTGCCAGCAGTTCTTCCGGGGCCGGATCCTACGAGCAGTACTTC. This translates into CASSSSGAGSYEQYF.

This clonotype was observed many times. The rearrangement joins TRBV28 to TRBJ2-5; D may be TRBD2 (5 bases). Trimming shortened V by 1 base and J by 5 bases, and 17 bases separated the two germline ends. The CDR3 loop spans 16 amino acids. The germline V gene has CDR1 MDHEN and CDR2 SYDVKM. CDR3 loop: CASSLYRGSSLETQYF. CDR3 nucleotides: TGTGCCAGCAGTTTATATCGGGGTTCGTCTCTGGAGACCCAGTACTTC.

This clonotype was seen a handful of times. The chain has TRBV3-1 and TRBJ2-3; D is undetermined. There are 11 residues in the CDR3. Per germline, CDR1 LGHDT and CDR2 YNNKEL (reference sequence). Trimming stripped 1 base from V and 4 bases from J, with 0 bases between. In nucleotides, the CDR3 is TGTGCCAGCAGCCAAGCAGATACGCAGTATTTT. Translated: CASSQADTQYF.

As concerns this clonotype: At one end, the junction sequence differs from germline, possibly due to a read error. The chain uses TRBV29-1 and TRBJ2-5, with a tentative D call TRBD2 (6 bases). Germline CDR1 and CDR2: SQVTM and ANQGSEA. CDR3 size: 11 residues. This chain's CDR3 is CSYSGDRGTIF. For the CDR3, the DNA is TGCAGCTATTCGGGGGATCGCGGGACGATCTTC.

The chain carries TRBV9 and TRBJ2-7, with D possibly matching TRBD2 (5 bases). Germline V gene data show CDR1 as SGDLS and CDR2 as YYNGEE. V lost 4 bases to trimming and J lost 7 bases, with 12 bases between them. The CDR3 runs to 12 residues. CDR3 sequence: CASSPGTREQYF. The CDR3 bases are TGTGCCAGCAGCCCGGGAACTCGAGAGCAGTACTTC.

This clonotype showed up just a few times. The chain combines TRBV7-3 with TRBJ1-1; D ambiguous. Germline values: CDR1 SGHTA, CDR2 FQGTGA. The CDR3 is 15 residues long. Trimming shortened V by 1 base and J by 1 base, and 10 bases separated the two germline ends. The CDR3 sequence: CASSLMPRGNTEAFF. In DNA, the CDR3 is TGTGCCAGCAGCTTAATGCCCCGGGGGAACACTGAAGCTTTCTTT.

The CDR3 DNA reads TGTGCCAGCATCGGAGCCAAAAACATTCAGTACTTC. It codes for CASIGAKNIQYF. This rearrangement joins TRBV7-9 to TRBJ2-4; D gene ambiguous. The CDR3 runs to 12 residues. Germline V gives CDR1 SEHNR, CDR2 FQNEAQ (reference sequence). The V end lost 7 bases, the J end lost 0 bases, and 4 bases lay between the germline ends.

This clonotype has a handful of counts. V is TRBV5-1 and J is TRBJ2-7, with TRBD1 identical over 9 bases. V lost 0 bases, J lost 2 bases, and 3 bases stayed unmatched. The CDR3 extends over 15 amino acids. The germline CDR1 and CDR2 sequences are SGHRS and YFSETQ. For the CDR3, the DNA is TGCGCCAGCAGCTTGGCGACAGGGGGAACCTACGAGCAGTACTTC. Translation gives CASSLATGGTYEQYF.

This clonotype was recorded a few times. This sequence joins TRBV27 and TRBJ2-2; a possible D gene is TRBD1 (6 bases). Per germline, CDR1 MNHEY and CDR2 SMNVEV (reference sequence). This CDR3 has 13 residues. Between the trimmed V and J ends, which lost 9 bases and 3 bases, there was a span of 11 bases. The CDR3 reads CASADRYTGELFF. In DNA form, the CDR3 reads TGTGCCAGTGCAGACAGGTACACCGGGGAGCTGTTTTTT.

V and J are TRBV21-1 and TRBJ1-2; the table's D call TRBD1 went unverified against the DNA. TRBV21-1 is tagged as a pseudogene. The CDR3 runs to 17 residues. Written as DNA, the CDR3 is TGTGCCAGCAGCCTCCTGAACCCCTTACTCTATAACTATGGCTACACCTTC. It codes for CASSLLNPLLYNYGYTF.

This clonotype was recorded at least ten times. J is TRBJ2-3 and V is TRBV18; 10 positions agree with TRBD2. Germline V gene lookup returns CDR1 KGHSH and CDR2 LQKENI. The CDR3 is 16 amino acids. The junction had 6 bases not matched to a gene; V was cut back by 2 bases and J by 4 bases. CDR3 DNA: TGTGCCAGCTCACCAAATAGCGGGAGGCCGCCAGATACGCAGTATTTT. The encoded protein is CASSPNSGRPPDTQYF.

The chain has TRBV7-2 and TRBJ1-1; 7 nucleotides line up with TRBD1. The CDR3 length is 14 residues. From germline, CDR1 is SGHTA and CDR2 FQGNSA. Trimming removed 5 bases from V and 4 bases from J; junction bases left unmatched: 7. In nucleotides, the CDR3 is TGTGCCAGCAGCCCCCGACAGGGAAGCACTGAAGCTTTCTTT. It translates to CASSPRQGSTEAFF. Looking up the rest from reference TRBV7-2 and TRBJ1-1 gives the full variable domain: GAGVSQSPSNKVTEKGKDVELRCDPISGHTALYWYRQSLGQGLEFLIYFQGNSAPDKSGLPSDRFSAERTGGSVSTLTIQRTQQEDSAVYLCASSPRQGSTEAFFGQGTRLTVV.

The V call is TRBV28, the J call TRBJ2-4; D gene unclear. This CDR3 is 11 amino acids long. The V end lost 4 bases, the J end lost 9 bases, and 7 bases lay between the germline ends. Germline V lookup: CDR1 MDHEN, CDR2 SYDVKM. Here the CDR3 reads CASSSTFIQYF. DNA for the CDR3: TGTGCCAGCAGTTCGACCTTCATTCAGTACTTC.

This clonotype was picked up a small number of times. The CDR3 DNA reads TGTGCCAGCAGCCAAGAGGGTCGGGGAAGCTCACCCCTCCACTTT. Protein: CASSQEGRGSSPLHF. The J gene is TRBJ1-6, the V gene TRBV4-2; D unresolved. The germline V gene has CDR1 LGHNA and CDR2 YNFKEQ. The CDR3 is made up of 15 amino acids. Trimming took 0 bases from V and 10 from J, leaving 13 bases between them.

The sample holds a few counts of this clonotype. The chain couples TRBV7-9 to TRBJ2-1; 11 bases fit TRBD2. Germline V gives CDR1 SEHNR, CDR2 FQNEAQ (reference sequence). The junction had 3 bases not matched to a gene; V was cut back by 4 bases and J by 7 bases. This CDR3 has 14 amino acids. CDR3 in DNA: TGTGCCAGCAGCTCCCGACTAGCGGGAAATGAGCAGTTCTTC. As protein: CASSSRLAGNEQFF.